The rows below give T cell receptor beta chains drawn from one sample of a study of CD8+CD57+ T cells in acquired aplastic anemia. MiXCR, run by TCRdb on the reads, gives a single entry per CDR3 protein. The sample has roughly 86,000 distinct CDR3 sequences, approximately 46% seen once; the top ten hold 65% to 70%. Sequencing was done on a sample of sorted CD4+, CD8+, or CD8+CD57+ T cells (not recorded which) from PBMCs. These receptors all stem from a human donor in good health, serving as a control. CDR3s include the opening cysteine and the closing phenylalanine or tryptophan. A D gene is named only where the DNA matches it firmly. Clone size is shown for a subset of rows, as once, few, many or a class of expanded clone.

D: .; J: TRBJ2-1; V: TRBV6-5; size: .; DNA: TGTGCCAGCAGTTACGGCGCTAGCGATGAGCAGTTCTTC; CDR3: CASSYGASDEQFF
D: TRBD1; J: TRBJ2-7; V: TRBV5-1; size: .; DNA: TGCGCCAGCAGCCTCGGACAGGGAGACGAGCAGTACTTC; CDR3: CASSLGQGDEQYF
D: .; J: TRBJ2-1; V: TRBV29-1; size: .; DNA: TGCAGCGTTGTCGGGGCCTCCTACAATGAGCAGTTCTTC; CDR3: CSVVGASYNEQFF
D: .; J: TRBJ1-1; V: TRBV7-2; size: many; DNA: TGTGCCAGCAGCCCTGGGACCGATCCCACTGAAGCTTTCTTT; CDR3: CASSPGTDPTEAFF
D: .; J: TRBJ2-3; V: TRBV25-1; size: .; DNA: TGTGCCAGCAGTGCCCAAGCGGAGGGGGACACCACAGATACGCAGTATTTT; CDR3: CASSAQAEGDTTDTQYF
D: .; J: TRBJ2-3; V: TRBV25-1; size: few; DNA: TGTGCCAGCAGTGCCCTAGCCGGAGCAGCCACAGATACGCAGTATTTT; CDR3: CASSALAGAATDTQYF
D: .; J: TRBJ2-5; V: TRBV29-1; size: .; DNA: TGCAGCGTTGGGACAGTAAAAGAGTTGACCCAGTACTTC; CDR3: CSVGTVKELTQYF
D: .; J: TRBJ2-7; V: TRBV25-1; size: .; DNA: TGTGCCAGCAGCGCAGGAACACGTGGTGACAACGAGCAGTACTTC; CDR3: CASSAGTRGDNEQYF
D: TRBD2; J: TRBJ2-1; V: TRBV2; size: .; DNA: TGTGCCAGCAGGGGCCCTCTAGCGGGGGGGCGAACCAATGAGCAGTTCTTC; CDR3: CASRGPLAGGRTNEQFF
D: .; J: TRBJ2-7; V: TRBV29-1; size: once; DNA: TGCAGCGTTGAAACAGGGCTGTTCGAGCAGTACTTC; CDR3: CSVETGLFEQYF
D: .; J: TRBJ2-7; V: TRBV11-2; size: .; DNA: TGTGCCAGCAGCCTAGTCCCGGACAGCCCCTACGAGCAGTACTTC; CDR3: CASSLVPDSPYEQYF
D: TRBD1; J: TRBJ2-1; V: TRBV7-8; size: .; DNA: TGTGCCAGCAGCTTCAGGGGGCAGCCGGTCTACAATGAGCAGTTCTTC; CDR3: CASSFRGQPVYNEQFF
D: .; J: TRBJ2-1; V: TRBV27; size: few; DNA: TGTGCCAGCAGTTCCGGGGTTAGGACCAGGGATGAGCAGTTCTTC; CDR3: CASSSGVRTRDEQFF
D: .; J: TRBJ2-3; V: TRBV19; size: few; DNA: TGTGCCAGTAGTTACACCTTCACAGATACGCAGTATTTT; CDR3: CASSYTFTDTQYF
D: .; J: TRBJ2-7; V: TRBV2; size: .; DNA: TGTGCCAGCAGTGAGGAGGGCTACGAGCAGTACTTC; CDR3: CASSEEGYEQYF
D: .; J: TRBJ1-2; V: TRBV14; size: many; DNA: TGTGCCAGCAGCCAAGATCTCCGGACCGCGAACTATGGCTACACCTTC; CDR3: CASSQDLRTANYGYTF
D: TRBD1; J: TRBJ1-2; V: TRBV9; size: once; DNA: TGTGCCAGCAGCCCAGGGGGACAGGGGGATACTGTTAATGGCTACACCTTC; CDR3: CASSPGGQGDTVNGYTF
D: .; J: TRBJ1-4; V: TRBV15; size: few; DNA: TGTGCCACCAGCTACGGCGAGACGGTTGAAAAACTGTTTTTT; CDR3: CATSYGETVEKLFF
D: TRBD1; J: TRBJ1-4; V: TRBV19; size: .; DNA: TGTGCCAGTAGTATTATCACAGGACAGGGTGATGAAAAACTGTTTTTT; CDR3: CASSIITGQGDEKLFF
D: TRBD1; J: TRBJ1-2; V: TRBV9; size: .; DNA: TGTGCCAGCAGCGTAGACCCGACAGGGGACTATGGCTACACCTTC; CDR3: CASSVDPTGDYGYTF
D: TRBD1; J: TRBJ1-2; V: TRBV2; size: .; DNA: TGTGCCAGCAGCCCGACAGGGGTTGACTATGGCTACACCTTC; CDR3: CASSPTGVDYGYTF
D: TRBD1; J: TRBJ2-7; V: TRBV5-4; size: many; DNA: TGTGCCAGCAGCTTAGGGGGCAAAACCTACGAGCAGTACTTC; CDR3: CASSLGGKTYEQYF
D: TRBD1; J: TRBJ1-1; V: TRBV24-1; size: .; DNA: TGTGCCACCAGTGATTTTCCCGGACAGGGTATGAACACTGAAGCTTTCTTT; CDR3: CATSDFPGQGMNTEAFF